The clone carrying this T cell receptor (beta chain) was seen a few times. This entry comes from a study of cytomegalovirus exposure and HLA in healthy donors. Sampled while nominally healthy, donors likely had unrecorded immune exposures. The CDR3 consists of 17 residues. Trimming removed 1 base from V and 6 bases from J; junction bases left unmatched: 6. CDR1 and CDR2 from the germline V gene are SGHTA and FQGTGA. The study ran its PCR with 60 Vbeta and 13 Jbeta primers. Clones were read by immunoSEQ multiplex PCR, and TCRdb kept only the in-frame ones, dropping some. Of some 130,000 clones in the sample, around 82% were seen once.

The chain has TRBV7-3 and TRBJ2-2, with 12 positions matching TRBD2. This TCR was sampled from a boy younger than 18 in good health and CMV-seronegative. Material for sequencing was PBMCs. CDR3 nucleotide sequence: TGTGCCAGCAGCTTAATCCCTAGCGGGGGGGCCGCCGGGGAGCTGTTTTTT. Residues: CASSLIPSGGAAGELFF.